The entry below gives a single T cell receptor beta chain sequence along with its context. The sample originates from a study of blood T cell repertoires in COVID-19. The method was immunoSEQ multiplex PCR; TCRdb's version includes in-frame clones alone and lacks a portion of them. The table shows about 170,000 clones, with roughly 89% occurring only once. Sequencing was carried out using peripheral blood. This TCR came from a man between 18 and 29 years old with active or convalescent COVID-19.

Here the CDR3 reads CASRAGQGIGQPQHF. CDR3 coding DNA: TGTGCCAGCAGAGCGGGACAGGGGATCGGTCAGCCCCAGCATTTT. The chain uses TRBV6-5 and TRBJ1-5, with 10 bases that match TRBD1. The CDR3 is 15 amino acids. V gave up 6 bases and J gave up 6 bases; unmatched junction bases: 8. Germline V lookup: CDR1 MNHEY, CDR2 SVGAGI.